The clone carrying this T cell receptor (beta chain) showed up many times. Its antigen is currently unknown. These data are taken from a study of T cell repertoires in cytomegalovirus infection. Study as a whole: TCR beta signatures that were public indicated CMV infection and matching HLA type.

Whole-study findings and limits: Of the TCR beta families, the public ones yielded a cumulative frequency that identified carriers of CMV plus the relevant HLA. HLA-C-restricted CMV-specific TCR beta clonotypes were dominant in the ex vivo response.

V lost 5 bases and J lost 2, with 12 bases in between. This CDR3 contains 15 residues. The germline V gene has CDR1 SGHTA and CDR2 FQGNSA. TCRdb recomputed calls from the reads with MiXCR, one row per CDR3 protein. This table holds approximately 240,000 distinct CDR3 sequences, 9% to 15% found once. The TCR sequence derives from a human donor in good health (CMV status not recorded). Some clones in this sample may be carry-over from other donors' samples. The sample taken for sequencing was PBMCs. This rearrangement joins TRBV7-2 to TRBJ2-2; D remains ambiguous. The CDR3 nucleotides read TGTGCCAGCAGCGCCCCGACTCGTAACACCGGGGAGCTGTTTTTT. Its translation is CASSAPTRNTGELFF.